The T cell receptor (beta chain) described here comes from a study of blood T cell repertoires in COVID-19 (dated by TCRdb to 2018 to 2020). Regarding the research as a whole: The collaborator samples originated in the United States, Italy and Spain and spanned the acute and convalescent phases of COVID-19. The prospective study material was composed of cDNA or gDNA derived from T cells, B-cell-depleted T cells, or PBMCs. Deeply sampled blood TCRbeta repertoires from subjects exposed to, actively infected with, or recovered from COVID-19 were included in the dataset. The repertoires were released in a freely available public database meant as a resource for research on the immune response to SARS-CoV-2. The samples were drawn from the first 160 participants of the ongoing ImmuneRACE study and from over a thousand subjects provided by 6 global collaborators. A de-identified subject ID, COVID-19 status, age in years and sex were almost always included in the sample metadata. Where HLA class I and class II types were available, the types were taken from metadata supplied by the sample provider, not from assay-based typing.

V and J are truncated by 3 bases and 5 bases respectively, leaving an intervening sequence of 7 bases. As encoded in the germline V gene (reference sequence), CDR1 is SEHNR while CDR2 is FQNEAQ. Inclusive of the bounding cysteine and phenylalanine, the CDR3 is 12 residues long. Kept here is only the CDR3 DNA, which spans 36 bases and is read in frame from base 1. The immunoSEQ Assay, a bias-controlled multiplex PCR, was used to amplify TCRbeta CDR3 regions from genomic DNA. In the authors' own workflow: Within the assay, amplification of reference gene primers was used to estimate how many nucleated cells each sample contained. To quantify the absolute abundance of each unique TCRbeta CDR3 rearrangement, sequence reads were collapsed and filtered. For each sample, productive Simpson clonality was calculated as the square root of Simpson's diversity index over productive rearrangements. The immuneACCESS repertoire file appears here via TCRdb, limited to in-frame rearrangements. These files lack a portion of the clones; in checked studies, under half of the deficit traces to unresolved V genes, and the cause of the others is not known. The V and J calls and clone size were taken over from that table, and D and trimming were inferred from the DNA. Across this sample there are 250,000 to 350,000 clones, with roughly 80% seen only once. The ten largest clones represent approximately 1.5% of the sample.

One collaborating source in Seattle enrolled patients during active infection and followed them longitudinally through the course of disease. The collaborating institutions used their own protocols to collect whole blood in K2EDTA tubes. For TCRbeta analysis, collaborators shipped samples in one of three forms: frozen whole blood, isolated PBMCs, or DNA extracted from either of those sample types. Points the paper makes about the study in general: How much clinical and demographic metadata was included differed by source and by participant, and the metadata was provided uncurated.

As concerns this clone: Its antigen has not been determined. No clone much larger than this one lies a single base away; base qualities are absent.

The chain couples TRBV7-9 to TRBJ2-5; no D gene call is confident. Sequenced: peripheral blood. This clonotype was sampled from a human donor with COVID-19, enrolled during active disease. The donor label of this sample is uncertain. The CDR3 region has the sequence CASSLESETQYF. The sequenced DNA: TGTGCCAGCAGCTTGGAGAGTGAGACCCAGTACTTC.